The 10 T cell receptor beta chains below come from one sample, sequenced in a study of vaccination and CD4 T cells after COVID-19. With the Oncomine TCR Beta short-read assay, DNA from cultured CD4+ T cells was sequenced. Each CDR3 protein is one row after TCRdb ran MiXCR on the PCR reads. Here the sample spans more than 9,500 distinct CDR3 sequences, roughly three fifths being singletons. These receptors have no known antigen. Treatment here: roughly ten-day PBMC culture with coronavirus spike peptide pools or control peptides (ViraFEST assay). The sample comprised CD4+ T cells from blood, cultured in vitro. The source of these receptors is a human donor who had recovered from COVID-19.

This clonotype was picked up a small number of times. This chain links TRBV5-4 with TRBJ1-2, with a weak D call TRBD1 (5 bases). V dropped 3 bases and J dropped 4 bases, with 16 bases sitting between them. Germline V CDR1 and CDR2: SGHNT, YYREEE (reference sequence). The CDR3 runs to 15 residues. CDR3 in amino acids: CASSWAGTLSYGYTF. The CDR3 DNA sequence: TGTGCCAGCAGCTGGGCAGGGACGCTTTCCTATGGCTACACCTTC. Complete variable domain (other parts from reference TRBV5-4 and TRBJ1-2): ETGVTQSPTHLIKTRGQQVTLRCSSQSGHNTVSWYQQALGQGPQFIFQYYREEENGRGNFPPRFSGLQFPNYSSELNVNALELDDSALYLCASSWAGTLSYGYTFGSGTRLTVV.

The genes are TRBV27 and TRBJ1-6; D remains unclear. CDR1 and CDR2 (germline): MNHEY, SMNVEV (reference sequence). V gave up 6 bases and J gave up 4 bases, with 13 bases separating them. CDR3 length equals 15 residues. The CDR3, as DNA: TGTGCCAGCAGGATCTCGGACGGGTATAATTCACCCCTCCACTTT. Encoded protein: CASRISDGYNSPLHF.

V gene TRBV6-5 combines with J gene TRBJ2-5; D unresolved. The CDR3 loop spans 12 amino acids. The germline V and J ends were trimmed by 2 bases and 7 bases, with 8 bases remaining between them. The V gene's germline CDR1 is MNHEY and CDR2 SVGAGI. CDR3 in amino acids: CASSYTLRTQYF. CDR3 coding DNA: TGTGCCAGCAGTTACACATTAAGGACCCAGTACTTC.

The genes are TRBV28 and TRBJ1-2; TRBD1 matches at 9 bases. Per germline, CDR1 MDHEN and CDR2 SYDVKM. Trimming removed 4 bases from V and 6 bases from J; junction bases left unmatched: 12. This CDR3 comprises 16 residues. CDR3 residues: CASSYIRPDRGNGYTF. The DNA of the CDR3 is TGTGCCAGCAGTTATATCCGCCCCGACAGGGGGAATGGCTACACCTTC.

V usage is TRBV28 and J usage is TRBJ2-2; TRBD1 matches at 9 bases. The CDR3 consists of 15 residues. The ends lost 5 bases at V and 6 bases at J; junction bases unmatched: 7. Per germline, CDR1 MDHEN and CDR2 SYDVKM. CDR3 bases: TGTGCCAGCAGTAACGGACAGGGGTGGGCCGGGGAGCTGTTTTTT. This translates into CASSNGQGWAGELFF.

This clonotype was found a few times. The chain links TRBV7-2 to TRBJ1-5; D might be TRBD1 (5 bases). The ends were cut back, 5 bases at V and 3 bases at J, with 17 bases in the middle. Germline V CDR1 and CDR2: SGHTA, FQGNSA. The CDR3 is made up of 16 amino acids. CDR3 in DNA: TGTGCCAGCAGCCTTCAGAGTTGGGGCTCCAATCAGCCCCAGCATTTT. Its protein is CASSLQSWGSNQPQHF. The full variable domain, rest sourced from reference TRBV7-2 and TRBJ1-5, is GAGVSQSPSNKVTEKGKDVELRCDPISGHTALYWYRQSLGQGLEFLIYFQGNSAPDKSGLPSDRFSAERTGGSVSTLTIQRTQQEDSAVYLCASSLQSWGSNQPQHFGDGTRLSIL.

This clonotype is classed as large. CDR3 nucleotide sequence: TGTGCCAGCCACCCGGGGGGAGGGGGCTATGGCTACACCTTC. Translation gives CASHPGGGGYGYTF. The J gene is TRBJ1-2, the V gene TRBV12-3 or TRBV12-4, with D possibly being TRBD1 (6 bases). The CDR3 runs to 14 residues. Trimming shortened V by 8 bases and J by 4 bases, and 17 bases separated the two germline ends.

This clonotype was seen a few times. V usage is TRBV6-1 and J usage is TRBJ1-5; D unclear. CDR1 and CDR2 from the germline V gene are MNHNS and SASEGT. The V end lost 5 bases, the J end lost 1 base, and 15 bases lay between the germline ends. This CDR3 spans 16 amino acids. CDR3 in DNA: TGTGCCAGCAGTAGATCCGATACAGCAAGCAATCAGCCCCAGCATTTT. Translation: CASSRSDTASNQPQHF.

The V call is TRBV19, the J call TRBJ2-6; D is possibly TRBD1 (6 bases). Trimming removed 5 bases at V and 0 bases at J, with 11 bases between. Germline V gene lookup returns CDR1 LNHDA and CDR2 SQIVND (reference sequence). The CDR3 spans 16 residues. CDR3 DNA: TGTGCCAGTAGTCCTCTAGGGGGCTCTGGGGCCAACGTCCTGACTTTC. Its translation is CASSPLGGSGANVLTF.

This clonotype was seen a handful of times. V usage is TRBV27 and J usage is TRBJ2-3; D unclear. CDR1 and CDR2 from the germline V gene are MNHEY and SMNVEV (reference sequence). V was pared by 5 bases and J by 4 bases, with 13 bases between. The CDR3 is 14 residues long. CDR3 bases: TGTGCCAGCAGTCCCCTTGGGCCGGCAGATACGCAGTATTTT. Translating gives CASSPLGPADTQYF.